This T cell receptor (beta chain) was sequenced during a study of T cells after yellow fever vaccination. V trimming: 0 bases; J trimming: 5 bases; junction bases outside the gene matches: 8. CDR1 is LGHNA and CDR2 is YSLEER in the germline V gene. The CDR3 covers 17 residues. TCRdb redid the calling of the 5' RACE reads with MiXCR, one entry per CDR3 protein. This sample carries tens of thousands of distinct CDR3 sequences, roughly 7.4% of them seen once, and the ten largest clones take less than 50%. This rearrangement joins TRBV4-3 to TRBJ2-5, with TRBD1 matching over 11 bases. Sequences were derived from CD8+ T cells sorted from PBMCs, sampled on the day of the yellow fever booster vaccination. The clonotype was recovered from a man aged 25-45 years who received the YFV17D yellow fever vaccine. CDR3 in DNA: TGCGCCAGCAGCCAAGACGGACCCGGGACAGGGGGGGAGACCCAGTACTTC. As protein: CASSQDGPGTGGETQYF.